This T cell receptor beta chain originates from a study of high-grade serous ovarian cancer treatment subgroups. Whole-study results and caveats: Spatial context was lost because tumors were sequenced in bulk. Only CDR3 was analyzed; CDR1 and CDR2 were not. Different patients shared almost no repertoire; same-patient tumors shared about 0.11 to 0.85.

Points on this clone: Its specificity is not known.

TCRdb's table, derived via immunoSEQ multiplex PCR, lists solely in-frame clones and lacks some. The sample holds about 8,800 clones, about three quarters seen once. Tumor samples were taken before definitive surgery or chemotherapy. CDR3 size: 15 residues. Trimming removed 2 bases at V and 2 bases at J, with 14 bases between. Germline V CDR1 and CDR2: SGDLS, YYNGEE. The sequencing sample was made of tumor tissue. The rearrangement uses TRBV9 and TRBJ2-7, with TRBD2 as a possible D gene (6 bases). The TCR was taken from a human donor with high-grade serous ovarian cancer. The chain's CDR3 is CASSVGERRAYEQYF. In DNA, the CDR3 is TGTGCCAGCAGCGTGGGGGAGAGGAGGGCCTACGAGCAGTACTTC.